The T cell receptor beta chain described here comes from a study of T cell repertoires in cytomegalovirus infection. Across the study: TCR beta signatures that were public indicated CMV infection and matching HLA type. Overall study results and limits: Accumulated public TCR beta family frequency recognized individuals carrying CMV together with the relevant HLA.

In TCRdb, the reads were re-called with MiXCR into one record per CDR3 protein. In the table there are approximately 250,000 distinct CDR3 sequences, 9% to 15% of which are singletons. V was pared by 1 base and J by 6 bases, with 12 bases of the junction left unmatched. This CDR3 has 19 residues. Per the germline V gene, CDR1 is SEHNR and CDR2 is FQNEAQ (reference sequence). Ten or more counts support this clonotype. What it binds is not known. The material sequenced was PBMCs. The J gene is TRBJ2-2, the V gene TRBV7-9; TRBD2 matches 12 bases. This clonotype was obtained from a human donor in good health (CMV status not recorded). Some clones in this sample may be carry-over from other donors' samples. The DNA for the CDR3 is TGTGCCAGCAGCTTAGTCCCACCTAGCGGGAGGGCCCTCGCCGGGGAGCTGTTTTTT. This codes for CASSLVPPSGRALAGELFF.